The 27 T cell receptor beta chains presented below share a single source sample, sequenced in a study of vaccination effects on CD4 cells after COVID-19. Only in-frame clones appear in the TCRdb table, and some are missing; sequencing was by immunoSEQ multiplex PCR. Of tens of thousands of clones detected, roughly 81% appear once; the ten largest clones hold about 5.7%. After expansion with viral peptide pools in the ViraFEST assay, antigen-specific CD4+ T cells were sequenced. Following 10 days of culture, CD4+ T cells were isolated. Vaccination of participants consisted of two doses of either the BNT162b2 or mRNA-1273 vaccine. Their target antigens are unknown. Sequences were derived from CD4+ T cells from PBMCs cultured with SARS-CoV-2 spike peptides, sampled after COVID-19 vaccination. The receptors stem from a human donor who received a COVID-19 vaccine. Some clones in this sample may be carry-over from other donors' samples.

The chain links TRBV2 to TRBJ2-3, with TRBD1 matching 8 bases. CDR3 size: 13 residues. With 8 bases clipped from V and 3 bases from J, the junction kept 4 bases outside the gene matches. Germline CDR1 SNHLY, CDR2 FYNNEI. The CDR3 here is CASQGATTDTQYF. CDR3 DNA: TGTGCCAGCCAGGGGGCTACGACAGATACGCAGTATTTT. The variable domain in full, completed from reference TRBV2 and TRBJ2-3, reads EPEVTQTPSHQVTQMGQEVILRCVPISNHLYFYWYRQILGQKVEFLVSFYNNEISEKSEIFDDQFSVERPDGSNFTLKIRSTKLEDSAMYFCASQGATTDTQYFGPGTRLTVL.

This chain uses TRBV7-8 with TRBJ2-5; 10 positions agree with TRBD2. This CDR3 is built from 17 residues. Germline V gene data show CDR1 as SGHVS and CDR2 as FQNEAQ. The junction had 9 bases not matched to a gene; V was cut back by 2 bases and J by 3 bases. The CDR3 coding sequence is TGTGCCAGCAGCTTACTCCCTAGCGGGGGAAAGGAAGAGACCCAGTACTTC. Its protein is CASSLLPSGGKEETQYF.

The table lists this clone with a few counts. The CDR3 loop reads CASSPPSGANVLTF. The CDR3 DNA reads TGTGCCAGCAGTCCGCCCTCTGGGGCCAACGTCCTGACTTTC. The chain is built from TRBV25-1 and TRBJ2-6; no clear D. V was pared by 5 bases and J by 0 bases, with 5 bases between. The CDR3 contains 14 residues. Germline V gives CDR1 MGHDK, CDR2 SYGVNS. Full variable domain (missing parts from reference TRBV25-1 and TRBJ2-6): EADIYQTPRYLVIGTGKKITLECSQTMGHDKMYWYQQDPGMELHLIHYSYGVNSTEKGDLSSESTVSRIRTEHFPLTLESARPSHTSQYLCASSPPSGANVLTFGAGSRLTVL.

The chain links TRBV20-1 to TRBJ1-2; no reliable D call. Germline CDR1 DFQATT, CDR2 SNEGSKA (reference sequence). Trimming took off 6 bases at V and 4 bases at J, with 9 bases between the two ends. The CDR3 is 11 residues long. In DNA, the CDR3 is TGCAGTGCCCGGACGGTCTATGGCTACACCTTC. The encoded protein is CSARTVYGYTF.

The chain carries TRBV28 and TRBJ1-1; TRBD1 matches 11 bases. Germline V gives CDR1 MDHEN, CDR2 SYDVKM. The CDR3 is made up of 15 amino acids. V was clipped by 2 bases and J by 7 bases; unmatched bases: 6. For the CDR3, the DNA is TGTGCCAGCAGTTTAGGAGGGACAGGGGGGATTGAAGCTTTCTTT. Translating it yields CASSLGGTGGIEAFF.

The chain combines TRBV5-4 with TRBJ2-5; D unresolved. The CDR3 sequence is 11 residues long. CDR1 SGHNT and CDR2 YYREEE come from the germline V gene (reference sequence). Trimming stripped 4 bases from V and 0 bases from J, with 1 base between. DNA of the CDR3: TGTGCCAGCAGCAACCAAGAGACCCAGTACTTC. Residues: CASSNQETQYF.

This chain joins TRBV3-1 (or the pseudogene TRBV3-2) and TRBJ1-1; 12 bases are a match to TRBD1. Germline V lookup: CDR1 LGHDT, CDR2 YNNKEL (reference sequence). The CDR3 contains 16 residues. Trimming removed 2 bases from V and 6 bases from J; junction bases left unmatched: 7. In DNA, the CDR3 is TGTGCCAGCAGCCAAAACTTGGGACAGGGGGCCCCTGAAGCTTTCTTT. It specifies CASSQNLGQGAPEAFF.

The V call is TRBV12-3 or TRBV12-4, the J call TRBJ2-2, with no clear D. The V gene lost 9 bases and the J gene lost 1 base, with 0 bases spanning the gap. The CDR3 sequence is 10 residues long. The CDR3 nucleotides read TGTGCCAGGAACACCGGGGAGCTGTTTTTT. Translating gives CARNTGELFF.

This chain uses TRBV18 with TRBJ1-2; TRBD1 aligns across 8 bases. In germline, CDR1 is KGHSH, CDR2 LQKENI. V trimming: 6 bases; J trimming: 5 bases; junction bases outside the gene matches: 5. The CDR3 sequence is 13 residues long. The CDR3 reads CASSGDRLYGYTF. The CDR3 coding sequence is TGTGCCAGCTCGGGGGACAGGCTGTATGGCTACACCTTC.

This chain connects TRBV10-3 to TRBJ2-7; a weak D match, TRBD1 (5 bases). Looked up from germline, CDR1 is ENHRY and CDR2 is SYGVKD. The length of the CDR3 is 14 residues. The V and J ends lost 3 bases and 5 bases respectively, with 14 bases between them. The CDR3 here is CAISDRQGGDEQYV. Written as DNA, the CDR3 is TGTGCCATCAGTGACCGCCAGGGTGGCGACGAGCAGTACGTC.

The J gene is TRBJ2-2, the V gene TRBV14; D unclear. Trimming shortened V by 1 base and J by 3 bases, and 6 bases separated the two germline ends. This CDR3 has 14 amino acids. In germline, CDR1 is SGHDN, CDR2 FVKESK. The CDR3 loop is CASSQGRYTGELFF. CDR3 bases: TGTGCCAGCAGCCAAGGGCGGTACACCGGGGAGCTGTTTTTT.

The gene calls are TRBV19 and TRBJ1-6; maybe TRBD1 (5 bases). V lost 5 bases, J lost 5 bases, and 7 bases lay in between. Germline V gives CDR1 LNHDA, CDR2 SQIVND (reference sequence). This CDR3 has 13 residues. The CDR3 coding sequence is TGTGCCAGTAGTGGGGGGGATAATTCACCCCTCCACTTT. As protein: CASSGGDNSPLHF. Full variable domain (outside the CDR3, taken from reference TRBV19 and TRBJ1-6): DGGITQSPKYLFRKEGQNVTLSCEQNLNHDAMYWYRQDPGQGLRLIYYSQIVNDFQKGDIAEGYSVSREKKESFPLTVTSAQKNPTAFYLCASSGGDNSPLHFGNGTRLTVT.

There are a few counts of this clone. The J gene is TRBJ1-1, the V gene TRBV6-5; D ambiguous. CDR1 MNHEY and CDR2 SVGAGI come from the germline V gene. Trimming removed 8 bases at V and 0 bases at J, with 4 bases between. CDR3 size: 11 residues. The CDR3 DNA is TGTGCCAGCCGGCTGAACACTGAAGCTTTCTTT. Its protein product is CASRLNTEAFF.

This chain links TRBV28 with TRBJ1-2; D uncertain. The CDR3 totals 16 residues. The V end lost 11 bases, the J end lost 0 bases, and 22 bases lay between the germline ends. Germline lookup yields CDR1 MDHEN and CDR2 SYDVKM. The CDR3 bases are TGTGCCTCCACCGACCAAGAGGGTATCGCTAACTATGGCTACACCTTC. Its translation is CASTDQEGIANYGYTF.

The gene calls are TRBV6-2 or TRBV6-3 and TRBJ1-6; 10 bases are a match to TRBD1. Germline V gene lookup returns CDR1 MNHEY and CDR2 SVGEGT. V shed 0 bases and J 0 bases; nucleotides not matched to a gene: 8. This CDR3 is 20 amino acids long. The CDR3 sequence is CASSYSIGTGVSSYNSPLHF. DNA of the CDR3: TGTGCCAGCAGTTACTCGATCGGGACAGGGGTTAGCTCCTATAATTCACCCCTCCACTTT.

The chain combines TRBV3-1 (or the pseudogene TRBV3-2) with TRBJ1-1; D may be TRBD1 (5 bases). Germline assignment: CDR1 LGHDT and CDR2 YNNKEL (reference sequence). This CDR3 has 13 residues. V lost 4 bases, J lost 4 bases, and 10 bases lay in between. The CDR3 is CASSRARVTEAFF. The DNA of the CDR3 is TGTGCCAGCAGCCGAGCCAGGGTCACTGAAGCTTTCTTT.

J is TRBJ2-7 and V is TRBV7-2; D gene unclear. The CDR3 spans 13 residues. V was clipped by 4 bases and J by 2 bases, with 9 bases between them. The germline gives CDR1 SGHTA, CDR2 FQGNSA. The CDR3 spells CASSSIPPYEQYV. Written as DNA, the CDR3 is TGTGCCAGCAGCTCTATACCCCCCTACGAGCAGTACGTC.

For the CDR3, the DNA is TGTGCCAGCTCACCATCGACAGCCTCTACTAACTATGGCTACACCTTC. Its protein is CASSPSTASTNYGYTF. The gene calls are TRBV18 and TRBJ1-2, with D perhaps TRBD1 (5 bases). The CDR3 runs 16 residues. Germline CDR1 reads KGHSH; CDR2 reads LQKENI. Trimming took off 2 bases at V and 0 bases at J, with 13 bases between the two ends.

The CDR3 DNA reads as TGTGCCAGCAGTTACAGGGGAATTAACACTGAAGCTTTCTTT. The encoded protein is CASSYRGINTEAFF. The chain uses TRBV6-5 and TRBJ1-1; the D gene is possibly TRBD1 (5 bases). This CDR3 contains 14 residues. Germline CDR1 and CDR2: MNHEY and SVGAGI. V lost 2 bases, J lost 2 bases, and 9 bases lay in between.

This clone was picked up one time. CDR3 coding DNA: TGTGCCAGTAGACGGACTAGCGGCTCTAGCACAGATACGCAGTATTTT. Protein: CASRRTSGSSTDTQYF. The J gene is TRBJ2-3, the V gene TRBV19; 10 bases align to TRBD2. Germline CDR1 and CDR2: LNHDA and SQIVND (reference sequence). The CDR3 length is 16 residues. V was pared by 6 bases and J by 0 bases, with 6 bases of the junction left unmatched.

The gene calls are TRBV28 and TRBJ1-1; D unclear. Germline V gene lookup returns CDR1 MDHEN and CDR2 SYDVKM. The CDR3 loop spans 11 amino acids. V was clipped by 2 bases and J by 10 bases, with 8 bases between them. The CDR3 here is CASSLLGTAFF. The CDR3 region has the DNA TGTGCCAGCAGTTTACTAGGAACAGCTTTCTTT.

The CDR3 loop is CAISPGGPSTDTQYF. The CDR3 DNA reads as TGTGCCATCAGCCCCGGGGGGCCTAGCACAGATACGCAGTATTTT. The chain recombines TRBV10-3 with TRBJ2-3; possible D gene TRBD2, 7 bases. This CDR3 is 15 amino acids long. Germline CDR1 ENHRY, CDR2 SYGVKD. V lost 6 bases and J 0 bases, leaving 13 bases between the germline ends.

This clone has just a few counts. This chain uses TRBV5-1 with TRBJ1-5, with D maybe TRBD1 (5 bases). Trimming shortened V by 4 bases and J by 5 bases, and 13 bases separated the two germline ends. Per the germline V gene, CDR1 is SGHRS and CDR2 is YFSETQ. The CDR3 runs to 14 residues. CDR3 amino acids: CASSVDSSYQPQHF. The CDR3 bases are TGCGCCAGCAGCGTTGACAGTTCTTATCAGCCCCAGCATTTT.

This chain joins TRBV20-1 and TRBJ2-7; D might be TRBD2 (5 bases). The CDR3 length is 11 residues. Germline V gene data show CDR1 as DFQATT and CDR2 as SNEGSKA (reference sequence). The germline V and J ends were trimmed by 4 bases and 6 bases, with 10 bases remaining between them. The CDR3 loop is CSAKLVAEQYV. The CDR3, as DNA: TGCAGTGCTAAACTAGTTGCCGAGCAGTACGTC.

The CDR3 bases are TGTGCCAGCTCACCCTCCATTGATCAGCCCCAGCATTTT. It yields the protein CASSPSIDQPQHF. The J gene is TRBJ1-5, the V gene TRBV18, with unresolved D. CDR3 length: 13 residues. Germline V gives CDR1 KGHSH, CDR2 LQKENI. V was pared by 3 bases and J by 5 bases, with 8 bases between. Based on the CDR3 plus reference TRBV18 and TRBJ1-5, the full variable domain is NAGVMQNPRHLVRRRGQEARLRCSPMKGHSHVYWYRQLPEEGLKFMVYLQKENIIDESGMPKERFSAEFPKEGPSILRIQQVVRGDSAAYFCASSPSIDQPQHFGDGTRLSIL.

The chain is built from TRBV2 and TRBJ2-7; 7 nucleotides match TRBD1. CDR3 size: 15 residues. Germline V CDR1 and CDR2: SNHLY, FYNNEI. V gave up 0 bases and J gave up 2 bases; unmatched junction bases: 4. The CDR3 protein is CASSEAPGQTYEQYV. The CDR3 nucleotides read TGTGCCAGCAGTGAAGCCCCGGGACAGACCTACGAGCAGTACGTC.

The chain carries TRBV5-5 and TRBJ1-6; TRBD1 agrees at 7 bases. V was clipped by 3 bases and J by 7 bases; unmatched bases: 7. The CDR3 length is 15 residues. The germline V gene encodes CDR1 SGHKS and CDR2 YYEKEE (reference sequence). CDR3 DNA: TGTGCCAGCAGCTCGACGACAGGGAGAAATTCACCCCTCCACTTT. Protein product: CASSSTTGRNSPLHF.